The 21 T cell receptor beta chains in this list originate from one sample, sequenced in a study of blood T cell repertoires in COVID-19 (dated by TCRdb to about 2020). Receptors were amplified or captured by the immunoSEQ multiplex PCR assay. TCRdb obtained this table from immuneACCESS and retained in-frame rearrangements with V and J assigned. These tables miss some clones; where compared with another copy, unresolved V genes account for less than half of the shortfall, and the remainder is unexplained. For this sample the table gives some 60,000 clones, of which 90% were detected only once. Around 1.3% of the sample is taken by the ten largest. Source material: peripheral blood. These receptors were collected from a man aged 55 to 70 with acute or convalescent COVID-19.

CDR3 in amino acids: CASRNRGPRLNTEAFF. CDR3 sequence (DNA): TGTGCCAGTAGGAACAGGGGCCCCCGACTGAACACTGAAGCTTTCTTT. The chain is built from TRBV19 and TRBJ1-1; 7 bases fit TRBD1. Trimming at V came to 6 bases and at J to 0 bases, leaving 10 bases not matched to a gene. Germline CDR1 LNHDA, CDR2 SQIVND (reference sequence). The CDR3 consists of 16 residues.

The J gene is TRBJ1-2, the V gene TRBV6-5; D is unclear. Trimming took 6 bases from V and 5 from J, leaving 19 bases between them. Germline V CDR1 and CDR2: MNHEY, SVGAGI. The CDR3 is made up of 15 amino acids. The CDR3 region is CASRSETTAVYGYTF. CDR3 in DNA: TGTGCCAGCAGGAGTGAAACGACGGCGGTATATGGCTACACCTTC.

The J gene is TRBJ1-1, the V gene TRBV6-2 or TRBV6-3; tentative D call: TRBD1 (5 bases). Trimming left V 0 bases short and J 5 bases short, with 7 bases between. The CDR3 loop spans 13 amino acids. Germline CDR1 and CDR2: MNHEY and SVGEGT. The CDR3 DNA follows: TGTGCCAGCAGTTACTCTCCAGGGACTGAAGCTTTCTTT. It yields the protein CASSYSPGTEAFF.

The chain combines TRBV6-5 with TRBJ1-3; the match to TRBD1 covers 7 bases. The CDR3 is 13 amino acids. Germline V lookup: CDR1 MNHEY, CDR2 SVGAGI. V lost 7 bases to trimming and J lost 1 base; unmatched junction nucleotides: 1. CDR3 coding DNA: TGTGCCAGCAAGGGGGCTTCTGGAAACACCATATATTTT. Translated: CASKGASGNTIYF.

The rearrangement uses TRBV5-1 and TRBJ1-1, with D perhaps matching TRBD1 (5 bases). The V and J ends lost 1 base and 1 base respectively, with 11 bases between them. The V gene's germline CDR1 is SGHRS and CDR2 YFSETQ. The CDR3 extends over 15 amino acids. The CDR3 coding sequence is TGCGCCAGCAGCTTGCAGGGCGGAAGGAACACTGAAGCTTTCTTT. Translated: CASSLQGGRNTEAFF.

The chain carries TRBV7-6 and TRBJ2-1; 9 bases are shared with TRBD2. The CDR3 has 15 residues. V dropped 1 base and J dropped 3; count of bases not matched to a gene: 1. Germline assignment: CDR1 SGHVS and CDR2 FNYEAQ. The CDR3 spells CASSLGTSDYNEQFF. DNA for the CDR3: TGTGCCAGCAGCTTAGGGACTAGCGACTACAATGAGCAGTTCTTC.

CDR3 DNA sequence: TGTGCCAGTACCCCTCCGGGACTAGCGGGGCCTCAAGAGACCCAGTACTTC. Translated: CASTPPGLAGPQETQYF. The gene calls are TRBV19 and TRBJ2-5, with 13 bases identical to TRBD2. Germline V CDR1 and CDR2: LNHDA, SQIVND (reference sequence). The CDR3 contains 17 residues. V shed 7 bases, J shed 2 bases, and the junction held 10 bases outside the gene matches.

The chain has TRBV4-1 and TRBJ2-7; 9 nucleotides align to TRBD1. The V gene's germline CDR1 is MGHRA and CDR2 YSYEKL. V lost 3 bases, J lost 2 bases, and 5 bases stayed unmatched. The CDR3 runs 15 residues. The CDR3 loop reads CASSQARDRAYEQYF. CDR3 nucleotide sequence: TGCGCCAGCAGCCAGGCCCGGGACAGGGCCTACGAGCAGTACTTC.

The rearrangement uses TRBV13 and TRBJ2-2; possibly TRBD1 for D (5 bases). The CDR3 consists of 15 residues. Germline lookup yields CDR1 PRHDT and CDR2 FYEKMQ (reference sequence). V lost 2 bases and J 6 bases, leaving 13 bases between the germline ends. The CDR3 DNA sequence: TGTGCCAGCAGCTTACAGGGAAGTGCAGCCGGGGAGCTGTTTTTT. As protein: CASSLQGSAAGELFF.

This clone occurred once. In the same sample, other DNA sequences code for this CDR3. V gene TRBV19 combines with J gene TRBJ2-6, with D perhaps matching TRBD1 (6 bases). V lost 6 bases and J 3 bases, leaving 12 bases between the germline ends. Germline loops: CDR1 LNHDA, CDR2 SQIVND (reference sequence). The CDR3 has 15 amino acids. CDR3 residues: CASRRQVYGANVLTF. CDR3 DNA: TGTGCCAGTAGAAGACAGGTCTATGGGGCCAACGTCCTGACTTTC. Complete variable domain (other parts from reference TRBV19 and TRBJ2-6): DGGITQSPKYLFRKEGQNVTLSCEQNLNHDAMYWYRQDPGQGLRLIYYSQIVNDFQKGDIAEGYSVSREKKESFPLTVTSAQKNPTAFYLCASRRQVYGANVLTFGAGSRLTVL.

Note on this clone: Its ends do not fully match the called genes, so a read error is possible. The CDR3 sequence: CASSQAGVAAF. CDR3 coding DNA: TGTGCCAGCAGCCAAGCAGGGGTGGCCGCCTTT. The chain joins TRBV3-1 (or the pseudogene TRBV3-2) to TRBJ1-4, with a possible D match to TRBD1 (6 bases). Germline V gene sequence: CDR1 LGHDT, CDR2 YNNKEL (reference sequence). There are 11 residues in the CDR3.

The chain has TRBV19 and TRBJ1-2; 7 nucleotides match TRBD1. This CDR3 spans 16 amino acids. The germline CDR1 and CDR2 sequences are LNHDA and SQIVND (reference sequence). V was clipped by 6 bases and J by 0 bases; unmatched bases: 10. The chain's CDR3 is CASRRTGTAANYGYTF. In nucleotides, the CDR3 is TGTGCCAGTAGGCGAACCGGGACAGCCGCTAACTATGGCTACACCTTC.

This clone showed up just once. The chain links TRBV14 to TRBJ2-3, with D possibly TRBD1 on 5 matching bases. The V end lost 7 bases, the J end lost 1 base, and 9 bases lay between the germline ends. The CDR3 contains 13 residues. Germline values: CDR1 SGHDN, CDR2 FVKESK. Here the CDR3 reads CASNGHRTDTQYF. CDR3 in DNA: TGTGCCAGCAACGGACACCGCACAGATACGCAGTATTTT.

This clone was picked up one time. The chain combines TRBV6-5 with TRBJ1-1; TRBD1 is a possible D gene (5 bases). CDR1 and CDR2 from the germline V gene are MNHEY and SVGAGI. V was clipped by 8 bases and J by 5 bases, with 15 bases between them. The CDR3 is 13 residues long. The CDR3 nucleotides read TGTGCCAGCTCAGACAGCTGGGGTACTGAAGCTTTCTTT. Amino acid sequence: CASSDSWGTEAFF.

V and J are TRBV24-1 and TRBJ2-3, with TRBD1 identical over 7 bases. V lost 10 bases and J lost 6; bases outside the gene matches: 3. The CDR3 consists of 11 residues. Per germline, CDR1 KGHDR and CDR2 SFDVKD. CDR3 sequence: CATQQGDTQYF. The CDR3 DNA follows: TGTGCCACTCAACAGGGGGATACGCAGTATTTT.

The J gene is TRBJ1-3, the V gene TRBV12-5, with 7 nucleotides matching TRBD1. This CDR3 contains 19 residues. CDR1 and CDR2 from the germline V gene are LGHNT and FRNRAP. With V trimmed by 2 bases and J by 0 bases, 13 bases remained unmatched. This CDR3 is CASGLFPIYRGDSGNTIYF. The CDR3 coding sequence is TGTGCTAGTGGTTTGTTCCCAATTTACAGGGGCGACTCTGGAAACACCATATATTTT.

The V and J genes are TRBV2 and TRBJ1-6; no definite D call. The V and J ends lost 3 bases and 7 bases respectively, with 13 bases between them. This CDR3 comprises 15 residues. The germline V gene has CDR1 SNHLY and CDR2 FYNNEI. CDR3 in DNA: TGTGCCAGCAGTGATCTGGGCAGCAAGAATTCACCCCTCCACTTT. As protein: CASSDLGSKNSPLHF.

In this sample, this clone turned up once. The chain has TRBV29-1 and TRBJ2-7; the D gene is possibly TRBD2 (6 bases). V lost 7 bases to trimming and J lost 8 bases, with 21 bases between them. Per germline, CDR1 SQVTM and CDR2 ANQGSEA. The CDR3 is 13 amino acids. The CDR3 DNA follows: TGCAGCGGATCCTTGCCTTTGGGGGGTCAGCAGTACTTC. Protein sequence: CSGSLPLGGQQYF.

The chain couples TRBV5-6 to TRBJ1-1; no clear D. V gave up 3 bases and J gave up 1 base, with 13 bases separating them. CDR3 size: 15 residues. The V gene's germline CDR1 is SGHDT and CDR2 YYEEEE. Here the CDR3 DNA reads TGTGCCAGCAGCTCGAATCTCGGGTGGAACACTGAAGCTTTCTTT. This sequence encodes CASSSNLGWNTEAFF.

V gene TRBV10-3 combines with J gene TRBJ1-5; D unclear. The V end lost 6 bases, the J end lost 0 bases, and 9 bases lay between the germline ends. CDR3 length: 14 residues. Per germline, CDR1 ENHRY and CDR2 SYGVKD. The CDR3 is CAISPGVSNQPQHF. The CDR3 region has the DNA TGTGCCATCAGCCCCGGGGTTAGCAATCAGCCCCAGCATTTT.

The chain uses TRBV21-1 and TRBJ1-3; the tabulated D call, TRBD1, remains unverified against the DNA. TRBV21-1 is listed as a pseudogene. CDR3 length: 13 residues. CDR3 region: CASNKSRDRVPYF. CDR3 coding DNA: TGTGCCAGCAACAAATCCCGGGACAGGGTCCCATATTTT.